Sequencing of this T cell receptor (beta chain) was carried out in a study of a mutant IDH1 vaccine in newly diagnosed glioma (TCRdb year 2021). Regarding the complete study: Vaccination began 4-6 weeks after radiotherapy alone, or alongside temozolomide cycles in the chemotherapy-containing groups. Before enrollment, patients had received standard therapy of radiotherapy alone, temozolomide alone, or radiochemotherapy with temozolomide; most received the combination. Of the approximately 33 treated patients, about 62% were male and approximately 40% were female, and the mean age was around 40 years. Six visits were used for peripheral blood collection: V03 (baseline), V05, V07, V10, V12 and V13. Longitudinal TCRB deep sequencing was performed for about 25 treated patients wherever samples were available for exploratory analyses. The week-35 safety follow-up was designated visit V12, and the week-47 end of study was designated visit V13.

From the cysteine up to the phenylalanine, the CDR3 has a length of 17 residues. Just CDR3 DNA is preserved here, 51 bases in frame from base 1. V and J are truncated by 1 base and 0 bases respectively, leaving an intervening sequence of 16 bases. In the germline V gene, CDR1 corresponds to SGHRS and CDR2 to YFSETQ. Remarks on this clone: Which antigen it targets is not known. Nothing much larger sits one base from this clone, and base qualities are not available.

The meaning of the sample's time point label: week 35, safety follow-up. Each vaccine dose, consisting of 300 ug of a 20-mer mutant IDH1 peptide in Montanide, was administered subcutaneously with topical imiquimod. Across visits V03 through V10, patients got a total of eight vaccinations, given in weeks 1, 3, 5, 7, 11, 15, 19 and 23. All donors had newly diagnosed IDH1-mutant astrocytomas of WHO grade 3 or 4 that showed loss of nuclear ATRX. The samples were drawn from NOA16, a multicentre, single-arm, open-label phase I trial in Germany that tested a mutant IDH1 peptide vaccine in humans for the first time. Genomic DNA for TCRB sequencing was extracted from EDTA blood using the DNeasy Blood and Tissue Kit. The library was made by the immunoSEQ multiplex PCR assay. The hsTCRB Kit was used according to the manufacturer's protocol to amplify rearranged TCR beta chain sequences. TCRB libraries were sequenced on an Illumina MiSeq. The original methods were these. Demultiplexing, trimming and gene mapping were performed with the kit vendor's proprietary platform. TCRdb took over this immuneACCESS table, retaining in-frame rearrangements with V and J assigned. Such tables are incomplete; in checked studies, under half of the missing clones stem from an unresolved V gene, and the remainder is unexplained. V and J calls and clone size are those listed in that table; D and trimming were worked out from the DNA. The sample table lists roughly 50,000 clones, around 84% of them with a count of one. The ten largest clonotypes hold approximately 4.3% of the sample.

General findings and caveats noted by the study authors: Changes in the top peripheral T cell clonotypes picked up by TCRB sequencing did not appear to be linked to pseudoprogression. The authors stated that sample limitations prevented analyses of patient blood samples from being reproduced. PBMC samples for TCRB deep sequencing were selected based on availability. Immune responses induced by the vaccine were seen in over 90% of patients across multiple MHC alleles.

The sequences come from PBMCs, collected from a glioma patient whose treatment included an IDH1 peptide vaccine. The receptor's source is a young woman with glioma. The rearrangement joined TRBV5-1 to TRBJ1-1; the D gene is unclear. DNA sequence: TGCGCCAGCAGCTTGAAGGCCCGGGGAGTCATGAACACTGAAGCTTTCTTT. This is translated as CASSLKARGVMNTEAFF.